This T cell receptor beta chain was identified during a study of T cells after yellow fever vaccination. Looking at the study overall: Low-cell-number fractions were prepared with SMART-Seq v4 Ultra Low Input.

CDR3 size: 19 residues. The junction had 10 bases not matched to a gene; V was cut back by 2 bases and J by 1 base. By 5'RACE template switching, TCR cDNA was produced, with a universal primer site and UMIs added in the process. One entry per CDR3 protein, called by TCRdb with MiXCR from the 5' RACE reads. The sample holds roughly 170,000 distinct CDR3 sequences, 9.3% seen once. As concerns this clonotype: Its antigen is unidentified.

The study's findings and limits: Clones from primary vaccination mostly reappeared after the booster (96% CD4, approximately 88% CD8). Just a small share of clonotypes turned up in the CD4 compartment as well as the CD8 compartment.

The rearrangement links TRBV6-7 to TRBJ2-3, with 12 bases matching TRBD2. TRBV6-7 qualifies as an ORF whose function is uncertain. The receptor comes from a man younger than 35 who received the YFV17D yellow fever vaccine. Sequences were derived from CD8+ T cells sorted from PBMCs, sampled 45 days after the yellow fever booster vaccination. The CDR3 loop reads CASSYLAGGRSARTDTQYF. The CDR3 DNA reads as TGTGCCAGCAGTTACCTAGCGGGGGGGAGATCTGCCCGCACAGATACGCAGTATTTT.